A selection of T cell receptor beta chains follows, all from one sample in a study of blood T cells in healthy people across ages. TCRdb processed the 5' RACE reads anew with MiXCR; each CDR3 protein has one entry. Seen here are about 800,000 distinct CDR3 sequences, roughly 60% observed once, and the top ten hold roughly 22%. Sample: blood. The receptors stem from a young man in good health. Each CDR3 is given with its conserved first and last residue. D genes are given only for firm matches. The size entry is marked missing in some rows and otherwise reads once, few, many or a size class.

CDR3aa	CDR3nt	d_gene	j_gene	v_gene	abundance
CASSVWTDYGYTF	TGTGCCAGCAGTGTATGGACAGACTATGGCTACACCTTC	NA	TRBJ1-2	TRBV28	once
CASSYGTGRTDTQYF	TGTGCCAGCAGCTATGGGACAGGGAGAACAGATACGCAGTATTTT	TRBD1	TRBJ2-3	TRBV13	NA
CASSYGREGRFF	TGTGCCAGCAGTTATGGGCGGGAGGGGAGGTTCTTC	TRBD2	TRBJ2-1	TRBV6-6	NA
CASSPFGHSYEQYF	TGTGCCAGCAGCCCCTTCGGACACTCCTACGAGCAGTACTTC	NA	TRBJ2-7	TRBV3-1	few
CASSKGGGPYEQYF	TGTGCTAGCAGCAAAGGGGGGGGACCCTACGAGCAGTACTTC	NA	TRBJ2-7	TRBV2	few
CASSFVSLAGGRETQYF	TGTGCCAGCAGCTTCGTTTCCCTAGCGGGAGGGAGAGAGACCCAGTACTTC	TRBD2	TRBJ2-5	TRBV7-8	NA
CASSWMTGRGYGYTF	TGTGCCAGCAGTTGGATGACAGGACGGGGGTATGGCTACACCTTC	NA	TRBJ1-2	TRBV6-5	NA
CASSGPTGIYEQYF	TGTGCCAGCAGTGGACCCACAGGGATCTACGAGCAGTACTTC	NA	TRBJ2-7	TRBV12-3/TRBV12-4	NA
CASSQSAGSYEQYF	TGTGCCAGCAGCCAATCGGCGGGATCCTACGAGCAGTACTTC	NA	TRBJ2-7	TRBV4-2	NA
CASSLAPPGTSLTYNKQFF	TGTGCCAGCAGCTTAGCGCCTCCTGGGACTAGCTTAACCTACAATAAGCAGTTCTTC	TRBD2	TRBJ2-1	TRBV7-2	NA
CASKETGRYEQYF	TGTGCCAGCAAAGAGACAGGGAGGTACGAGCAGTACTTC	NA	TRBJ2-7	TRBV27	NA
CASSRGLAGANYEQYF	TGCGCCAGCAGCCGAGGATTAGCGGGAGCAAACTACGAGCAGTACTTC	TRBD2	TRBJ2-7	TRBV4-3	few
CSAQRGSTSTDTQYF	TGCAGTGCCCAGCGGGGGTCCACTAGCACAGATACGCAGTATTTT	TRBD2	TRBJ2-3	TRBV20-1	NA
CASSLLDGSYEQYF	TGTGCCAGCAGTTTACTAGACGGCTCCTACGAGCAGTACTTC	NA	TRBJ2-7	TRBV12-3/TRBV12-4	NA
CASSGGGLLTIYF	TGTGCCAGCAGCGGCGGGGGGCTATTAACCATATATTTT	NA	TRBJ1-3	TRBV11-2	once
CASSPWNEQYF	TGTGCCAGCAGCCCCTGGAATGAGCAGTACTTC	NA	TRBJ2-7	TRBV7-2	NA
CSAEGNEQFF	TGCAGCGCCGAGGGCAATGAGCAGTTCTTC	NA	TRBJ2-1	TRBV29-1	NA
CSGEVSTDTQYF	TGCAGTGGAGAAGTTTCTACAGATACGCAGTATTTT	NA	TRBJ2-3	TRBV20-1	NA
CAGRTSGRETQYF	TGTGCCGGCCGGACTAGCGGGAGGGAGACCCAGTACTTC	TRBD2	TRBJ2-5	TRBV25-1	NA
CSATDASYEQYF	TGCAGTGCTACGGACGCCTCCTACGAGCAGTACTTC	NA	TRBJ2-7	TRBV20-1	once
CASSDRPSGGAYEQYF	TGTGCCAGCAGTGATCGGCCTAGCGGAGGGGCCTACGAGCAGTACTTC	TRBD2	TRBJ2-7	TRBV2	once
CASSLLQRSYEQYF	TGCGCCAGCAGCTTGCTCCAACGCTCCTACGAGCAGTACTTC	NA	TRBJ2-7	TRBV5-1	few
CASSLVRDEQFF	TGTGCCAGCAGCTTAGTTCGTGATGAGCAGTTCTTC	NA	TRBJ2-1	TRBV7-9	NA
CSAGDGTAGSYEQYF	TGCAGTGCTGGGGACGGGACAGCGGGATCCTACGAGCAGTACTTC	NA	TRBJ2-7	TRBV20-1	NA
CSATKIGQYEQYF	TGCAGTGCCACGAAAATTGGACAGTACGAGCAGTACTTC	NA	TRBJ2-7	TRBV20-1	few
CASSNHRGGDYGYTF	TGTGCCAGCAGCAATCATCGAGGAGGAGACTATGGCTACACCTTC	NA	TRBJ1-2	TRBV13	few
CASSASMPTDTQYF	TGCGCCAGCAGCGCCTCGATGCCCACAGATACGCAGTATTTT	NA	TRBJ2-3	TRBV5-1	NA
CASSQTGGGPEGDTQYF	TGTGCCAGCAGCCAAACGGGAGGCGGGCCTGAGGGAGATACGCAGTATTTT	TRBD2	TRBJ2-3	TRBV4-2	NA
CASSGDYSGYTF	TGTGCCAGCAGTGGGGACTACTCGGGCTACACCTTC	NA	TRBJ1-2	TRBV2	NA
CASSPGSGETQYF	TGTGCCAGCTCTCCAGGGTCGGGAGAGACCCAGTACTTC	NA	TRBJ2-5	TRBV18	few
CASNYEQYF	TGTGCCAGCAACTACGAGCAGTACTTC	NA	TRBJ2-7	TRBV21-1	NA
CATRNQSTHDSYTF	TGTGCCACAAGGAACCAGAGCACTCACGATAGCTACACCTTC	NA	TRBJ1-2	TRBV27	NA
CASSPFGAQGIGTDTQYF	TGTGCCAGCAGCCCCTTTGGGGCCCAGGGCATTGGCACAGATACGCAGTATTTT	NA	TRBJ2-3	TRBV7-3	NA
CSASGLRDSQETQYF	TGCAGTGCTAGTGGCCTCCGGGATTCTCAAGAGACCCAGTACTTC	NA	TRBJ2-5	TRBV20-1	NA
CASSRTGLSEQYF	TGTGCCAGCAGCCGCACAGGGTTAAGTGAGCAGTACTTC	NA	TRBJ2-7	TRBV9	few
CSARDRVRGTLDQPQHF	TGCAGTGCTAGAGATCGGGTCAGGGGAACGTTGGATCAGCCCCAGCATTTT	NA	TRBJ1-5	TRBV20-1	few
CASTRQGNNEKLFF	TGTGCCAGCACCAGACAGGGGAATAATGAAAAACTGTTTTTT	TRBD1	TRBJ1-4	TRBV2	NA
CASVALATETQYF	TGTGCCAGCGTCGCCCTGGCCACTGAGACCCAGTACTTC	NA	TRBJ2-5	TRBV28	few
CASSLRGFLDEQFF	TGTGCCAGCAGTTTAAGGGGCTTCCTGGATGAGCAGTTCTTC	NA	TRBJ2-1	TRBV12-3/TRBV12-4	NA
CASSLYGGTPRGDEQFF	TGTGCCAGCAGTTTATATGGAGGGACGCCGAGGGGGGATGAGCAGTTCTTC	NA	TRBJ2-1	TRBV12-3/TRBV12-4	once
CASSPQGGHEQYF	TGTGCCAGCAGTCCACAGGGGGGGCACGAGCAGTACTTC	NA	TRBJ2-7	TRBV7-2	NA
CASIGPGGGRQETQYF	TGTGCCAGCATCGGTCCCGGAGGGGGCAGGCAAGAGACCCAGTACTTC	NA	TRBJ2-5	TRBV2	NA
CASSSRGNTGELFF	TGTGCCAGCTCATCGCGCGGGAACACCGGGGAGCTGTTTTTT	NA	TRBJ2-2	TRBV18	once
CASSQALGTNTEAFF	TGCGCCAGCAGCCAGGCCTTGGGGACGAACACTGAAGCTTTCTTT	NA	TRBJ1-1	TRBV5-1	NA
CASSRGEQYF	TGTGCCAGCAGTAGGGGCGAGCAGTACTTC	NA	TRBJ2-7	TRBV28	few
CSVGTDYGYTF	TGCAGTGTCGGGACAGATTATGGCTACACCTTC	TRBD1	TRBJ1-2	TRBV20-1	few
CASSPFGSYEQYF	TGTGCCAGCAGTCCGTTTGGCTCCTACGAGCAGTACTTC	NA	TRBJ2-7	TRBV6-1	NA
CASSFEVSEGLLSYGYTF	TGCGCCAGCAGCTTTGAGGTCTCGGAGGGACTACTAAGCTATGGCTACACCTTC	NA	TRBJ1-2	TRBV5-1	NA
CSVGGFELETQYF	TGCAGCGTTGGGGGGTTCGAATTGGAGACCCAGTACTTC	NA	TRBJ2-5	TRBV29-1	NA
CASSLERLGTQYF	TGTGCCAGCAGCTTAGAAAGACTAGGGACGCAGTATTTT	NA	TRBJ2-3	TRBV11-2	NA
CASSLDDIFSFEQYF	TGTGCCAGCAGCCTAGACGACATCTTCTCATTCGAGCAGTACTTC	NA	TRBJ2-7	TRBV11-2	NA
CAWSVVPSGIGEQFF	TGTGCCTGGAGTGTAGTGCCTAGCGGGATAGGTGAGCAGTTCTTC	TRBD2	TRBJ2-1	TRBV30	NA
CASTLGWGDTEAFF	TGTGCCAGCACCCTAGGTTGGGGGGACACTGAAGCTTTCTTT	NA	TRBJ1-1	TRBV7-9	NA